What follows are 2 T cell receptor beta chains derived from one specimen sequenced in a study of T cells expressing NK-cell markers (TCRdb year 2020). Libraries were prepared through 5' RACE. The sequencing machine was an Illumina HiSeq 2000. Following TCRdb reprocessing, every CDR3 protein sequence forms one entry, and DNA is not provided. The sample table holds 550,000 or so distinct CDR3 sequences. The leading ten clones occupy 3% to 4.5% of the sample. The sequenced sample was blood T cells: a sorted CD56 or NKG2C T cell subset, CD4+ or CD8+ T cells, or bulk PBMC T cells (not recorded which). These receptors originate from a young man in good health. Donor details come from another sample of the same person, matched by shared clones.

This rearrangement joins TRBV5-5 to TRBJ1-1; there is no DNA to check the TCRdb D call of TRBD1. The CDR3 covers 15 residues. Germline V gene lookup returns CDR1 SGHKS and CDR2 YYEKEE (reference sequence). The CDR3 loop reads CASSLGTNRENEAFF.

The chain joins TRBV20-1 to TRBJ2-1; no DNA is available, so the TRBD2 call from TCRdb remains unchecked. CDR3 length: 15 amino acids. The germline V gene encodes CDR1 DFQATT and CDR2 SNEGSKA (reference sequence). The CDR3 here is CSARVLRTSGKTQFF.